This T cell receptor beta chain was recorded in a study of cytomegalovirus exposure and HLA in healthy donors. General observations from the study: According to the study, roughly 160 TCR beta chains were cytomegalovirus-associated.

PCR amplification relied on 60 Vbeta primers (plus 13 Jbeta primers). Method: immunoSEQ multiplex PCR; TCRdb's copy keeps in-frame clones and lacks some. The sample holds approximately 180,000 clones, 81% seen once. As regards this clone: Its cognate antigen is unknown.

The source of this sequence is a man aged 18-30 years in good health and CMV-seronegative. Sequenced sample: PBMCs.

DNA for the CDR3: TGTGCCAGCAGGCCAGCGGTAAATACTTACGAGCAGTACTTC. This sequence encodes CASRPAVNTYEQYF. The chain joins TRBV2 to TRBJ2-7; the D gene is possibly TRBD2 (5 bases). V was cut by 6 bases and J by 4 bases, with 16 bases left in between. The CDR3 is made up of 14 amino acids. In germline, CDR1 is SNHLY, CDR2 FYNNEI.